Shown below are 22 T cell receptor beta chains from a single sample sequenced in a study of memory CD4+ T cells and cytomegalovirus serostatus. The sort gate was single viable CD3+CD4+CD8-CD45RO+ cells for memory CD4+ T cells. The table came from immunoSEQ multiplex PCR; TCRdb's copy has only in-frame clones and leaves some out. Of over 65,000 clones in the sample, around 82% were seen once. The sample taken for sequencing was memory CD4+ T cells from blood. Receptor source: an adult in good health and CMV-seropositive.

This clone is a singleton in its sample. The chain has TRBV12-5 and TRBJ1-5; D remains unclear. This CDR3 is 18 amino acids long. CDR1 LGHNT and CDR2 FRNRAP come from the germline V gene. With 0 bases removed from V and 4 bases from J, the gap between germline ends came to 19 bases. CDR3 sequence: CASGLVSLGGRRNQPQHF. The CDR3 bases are TGTGCTAGTGGTTTGGTTAGTCTTGGCGGCAGACGGAATCAGCCCCAGCATTTT.

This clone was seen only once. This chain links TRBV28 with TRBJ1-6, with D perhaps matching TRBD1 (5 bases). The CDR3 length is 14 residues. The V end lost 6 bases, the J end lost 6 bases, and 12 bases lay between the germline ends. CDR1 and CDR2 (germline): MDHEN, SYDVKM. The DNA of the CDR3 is TGTGCCAGCAGGGCCGGGGGGGGTAATTCACCCCTCCACTTT. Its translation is CASRAGGGNSPLHF.

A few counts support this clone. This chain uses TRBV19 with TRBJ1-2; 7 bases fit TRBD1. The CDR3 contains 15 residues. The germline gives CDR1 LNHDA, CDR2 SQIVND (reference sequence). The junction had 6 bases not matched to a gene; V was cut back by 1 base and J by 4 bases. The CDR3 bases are TGTGCCAGTAGTATAGGGGGACAGAACTCCTATGGCTACACCTTC. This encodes CASSIGGQNSYGYTF.

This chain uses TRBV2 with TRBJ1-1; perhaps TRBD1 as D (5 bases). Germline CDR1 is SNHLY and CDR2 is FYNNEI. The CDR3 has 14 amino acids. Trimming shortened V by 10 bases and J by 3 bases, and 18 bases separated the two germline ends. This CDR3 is CATKGQGYDTEAFF. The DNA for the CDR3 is TGTGCCACTAAGGGGCAGGGTTATGACACTGAAGCTTTCTTT.

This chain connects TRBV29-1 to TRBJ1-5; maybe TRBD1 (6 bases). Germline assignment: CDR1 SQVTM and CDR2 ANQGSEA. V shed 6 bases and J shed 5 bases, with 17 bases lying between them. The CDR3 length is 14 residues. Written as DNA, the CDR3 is TGCAGCGTAGCCAAAGGGGGGGCTGATCAGCCCCAGCATTTT. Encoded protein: CSVAKGGADQPQHF.

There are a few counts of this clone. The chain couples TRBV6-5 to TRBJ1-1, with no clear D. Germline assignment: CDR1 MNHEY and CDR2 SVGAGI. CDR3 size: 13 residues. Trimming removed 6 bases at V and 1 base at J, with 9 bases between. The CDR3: CASRQMGNTEAFF. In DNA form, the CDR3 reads TGTGCCAGCAGACAGATGGGGAACACTGAAGCTTTCTTT.

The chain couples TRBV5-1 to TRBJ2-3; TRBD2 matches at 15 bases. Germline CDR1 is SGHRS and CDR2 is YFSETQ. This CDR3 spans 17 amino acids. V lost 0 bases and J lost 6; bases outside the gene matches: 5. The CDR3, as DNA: TGCGCCAGCAGCTTGGCCCGGACTAGCGGGGGGGCGGATACGCAGTATTTT. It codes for CASSLARTSGGADTQYF.

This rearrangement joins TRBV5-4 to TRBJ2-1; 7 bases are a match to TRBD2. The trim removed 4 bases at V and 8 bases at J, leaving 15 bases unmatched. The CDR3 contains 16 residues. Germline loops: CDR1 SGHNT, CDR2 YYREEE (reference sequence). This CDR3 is CASSLTGTTVKDEQFF. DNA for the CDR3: TGTGCCAGCAGCCTAACCGGGACTACAGTTAAGGATGAGCAGTTCTTC.

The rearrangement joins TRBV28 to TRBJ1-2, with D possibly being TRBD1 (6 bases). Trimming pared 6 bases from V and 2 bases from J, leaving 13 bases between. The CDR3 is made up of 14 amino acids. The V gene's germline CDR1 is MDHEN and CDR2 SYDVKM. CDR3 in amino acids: CASRGGQENYGYTF. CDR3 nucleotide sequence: TGTGCCAGCAGAGGGGGACAAGAAAACTATGGCTACACCTTC.

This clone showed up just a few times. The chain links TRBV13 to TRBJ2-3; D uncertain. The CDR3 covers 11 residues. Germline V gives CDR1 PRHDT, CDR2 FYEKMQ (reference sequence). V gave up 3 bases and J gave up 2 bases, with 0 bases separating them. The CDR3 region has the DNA TGTGCCAGCAGCTTCACAGATACGCAGTATTTT. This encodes CASSFTDTQYF. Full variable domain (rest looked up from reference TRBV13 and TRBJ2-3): AAGVIQSPRHLIKEKRETATLKCYPIPRHDTVYWYQQGPGQDPQFLISFYEKMQSDKGSIPDRFSAQQFSDYHSELNMSSLELGDSALYFCASSFTDTQYFGPGTRLTVL.

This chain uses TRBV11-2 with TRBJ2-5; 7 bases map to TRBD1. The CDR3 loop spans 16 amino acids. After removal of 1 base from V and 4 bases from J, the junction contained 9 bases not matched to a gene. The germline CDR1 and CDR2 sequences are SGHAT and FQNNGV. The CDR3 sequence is CASSLATVSGGETQYF. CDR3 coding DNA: TGTGCCAGCAGCTTAGCGACAGTGTCAGGGGGAGAGACCCAGTACTTC.

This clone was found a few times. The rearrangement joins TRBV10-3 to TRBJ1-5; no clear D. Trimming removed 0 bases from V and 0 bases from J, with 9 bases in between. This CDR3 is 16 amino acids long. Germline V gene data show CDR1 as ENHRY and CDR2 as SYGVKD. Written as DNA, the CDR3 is TGTGCCATCAGTGAGTCGGATTTCTATAGCAATCAGCCCCAGCATTTT. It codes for CAISESDFYSNQPQHF.

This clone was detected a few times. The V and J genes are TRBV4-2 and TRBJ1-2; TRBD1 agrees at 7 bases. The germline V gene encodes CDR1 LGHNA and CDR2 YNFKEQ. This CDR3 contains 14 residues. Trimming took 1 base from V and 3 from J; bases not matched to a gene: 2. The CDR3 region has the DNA TGTGCCAGCAGCCAAGTTACAGGGGACTATGGCTACACCTTC. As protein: CASSQVTGDYGYTF.

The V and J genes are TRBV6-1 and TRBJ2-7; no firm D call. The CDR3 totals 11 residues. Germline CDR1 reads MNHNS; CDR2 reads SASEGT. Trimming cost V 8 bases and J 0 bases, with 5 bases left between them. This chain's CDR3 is CASGFSYEQYV. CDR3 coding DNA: TGTGCCAGCGGGTTCTCCTACGAGCAGTACGTC.

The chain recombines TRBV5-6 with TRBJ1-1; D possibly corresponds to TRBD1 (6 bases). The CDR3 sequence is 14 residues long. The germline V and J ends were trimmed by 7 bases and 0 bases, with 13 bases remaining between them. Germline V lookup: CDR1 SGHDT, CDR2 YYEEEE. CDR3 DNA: TGTGCCAGCCCGCAGGGGAAAATGAACACTGAAGCTTTCTTT. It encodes CASPQGKMNTEAFF.

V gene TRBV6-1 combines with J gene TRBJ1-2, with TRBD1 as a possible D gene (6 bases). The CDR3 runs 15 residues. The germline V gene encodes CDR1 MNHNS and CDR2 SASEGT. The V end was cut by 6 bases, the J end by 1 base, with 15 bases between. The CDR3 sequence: CASRTTTGSNYGYTF. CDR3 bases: TGTGCCAGCAGAACCACTACAGGGAGTAACTATGGCTACACCTTC.

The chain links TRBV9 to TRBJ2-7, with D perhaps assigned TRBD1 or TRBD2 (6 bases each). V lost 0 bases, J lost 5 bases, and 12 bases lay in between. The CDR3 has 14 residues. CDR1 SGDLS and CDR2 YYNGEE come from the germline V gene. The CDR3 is CASSVGGASNEQYF. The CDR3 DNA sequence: TGTGCCAGCAGCGTAGGGGGGGCAAGTAACGAGCAGTACTTC.

CDR3 sequence reads: CASSRPPSHNEQFF. DNA for the CDR3: TGTGCCAGCAGCCGACCCCCAAGCCACAATGAGCAGTTCTTC. The chain uses TRBV11-3 and TRBJ2-1; unclear D gene. Trimming took 5 bases from V and 5 from J, leaving 13 bases between them. The V gene's germline CDR1 is SGHNT and CDR2 YENEEA. The CDR3 consists of 14 residues.

CDR3 sequence (DNA): TGCGCCAGCAGCTTGCCCGGGACTAGCGCCGACAATGAGCAGTTCTTC. Protein product: CASSLPGTSADNEQFF. The chain is built from TRBV5-1 and TRBJ2-1, with 10 nucleotides matching TRBD2. CDR3 length: 16 residues. CDR1 is SGHRS and CDR2 is YFSETQ in the germline V gene. V was clipped by 1 base and J by 5 bases; unmatched bases: 6.

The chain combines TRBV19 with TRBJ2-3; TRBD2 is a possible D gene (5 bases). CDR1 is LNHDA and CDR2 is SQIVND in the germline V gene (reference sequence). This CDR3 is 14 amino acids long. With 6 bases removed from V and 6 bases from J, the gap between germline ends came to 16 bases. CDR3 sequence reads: CASSMTTSGDTQYF. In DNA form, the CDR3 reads TGTGCCAGTAGCATGACTACCAGCGGCGATACGCAGTATTTT.

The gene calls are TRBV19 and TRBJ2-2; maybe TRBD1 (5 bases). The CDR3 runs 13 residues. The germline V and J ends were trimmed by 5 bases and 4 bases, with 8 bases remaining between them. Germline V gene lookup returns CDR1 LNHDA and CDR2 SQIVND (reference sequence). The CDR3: CASSQQVTGELFF. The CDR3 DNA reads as TGTGCCAGTAGTCAACAGGTCACCGGGGAGCTGTTTTTT.

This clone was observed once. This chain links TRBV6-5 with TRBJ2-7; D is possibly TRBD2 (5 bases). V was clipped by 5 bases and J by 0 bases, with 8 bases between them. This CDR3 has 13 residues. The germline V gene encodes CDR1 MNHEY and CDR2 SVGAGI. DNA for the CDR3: TGTGCCAGCAGTCGGACTGGCTCCTACGAGCAGTACGTC. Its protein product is CASSRTGSYEQYV.